A selection of T cell receptor beta chains follows, all from one sample in a study of blood T cell repertoires in COVID-19. This table comes from immunoSEQ multiplex PCR, and its TCRdb copy is limited to in-frame clones, with some not included. The sample has about 66,000 clones; roughly 75% are singletons. Sequencing input: peripheral blood. The receptors originated from a human donor in a cohort sampled during active COVID-19. Both conserved end residues are part of each CDR3. The D gene is left open where the match is weak.

j_call d_call v_call cdr3_aa
TRBJ1-5 . TRBV19 CASSTSGVNNQPQHF
TRBJ1-1 . TRBV7-7 CASSQPLDRDTEAFF
TRBJ1-2 . TRBV28 CASGGTDQRVAGYTF
TRBJ2-7 TRBD2 TRBV6-6 CATRLAGGYEQYF
TRBJ2-1 . TRBV7-9 CASSQLAETNEQFF
TRBJ2-5 . TRBV19 CASSMGRTLETQYF
TRBJ1-3 . TRBV19 CASSERGGNTIYF
TRBJ2-3 TRBD1 TRBV7-3 CASSLTGTDTDTQYF
TRBJ2-7 TRBD2 TRBV7-2 CASSRTSGRTFSEQYF
TRBJ1-1 . TRBV28 CASSSPAGWNTEAFF
TRBJ2-7 . TRBV7-2 CASSNHGTSIYEQYF
TRBJ2-7 TRBD2 TRBV6-5 CASTGLAGTREQYF
TRBJ2-1 . TRBV7-6 CASSSTAYYEQFF
TRBJ1-4 . TRBV6-5 CASRAGWDEKLFF
TRBJ2-7 . TRBV6-2/TRBV6-3 CASSSGASGHSYEQYF
TRBJ2-3 . TRBV28 CASSLLGAGKGTDTQYF
TRBJ1-4 . TRBV29-1 CSVEIGQGSNEKLFF
TRBJ2-5 TRBD2 TRBV25-1 CASSEFGTSGSLETQYF
TRBJ2-6 . TRBV27 CASSYGGSGANVLTF
TRBJ2-7 . TRBV6-5 CASSSPKGNYEQYF
TRBJ2-7 . TRBV19 CASSQQTRGEQYF
TRBJ2-7 TRBD2 TRBV20-1 CSASSASGRVREQYF
TRBJ1-1 . TRBV14 CASSQATGGWGTEAFF
TRBJ2-1 TRBD2 TRBV5-1 CASSTTSGVSNEQFF
TRBJ1-6 TRBD1 TRBV19 CASSMGPGTGERDSPLHF
TRBJ2-5 . TRBV3-1/TRBV3-2 CASSQGRAQETQYF
TRBJ1-1 . TRBV4-3 CASSQDLGMNTEAFF
TRBJ1-2 . TRBV21-1 CASSSVPTGHGYTF
TRBJ2-7 TRBD1 TRBV6-2/TRBV6-3 CASSPQGASYEQYF
TRBJ2-1 . TRBV29-1 CSVEVISGTWQFF
TRBJ1-5 . TRBV6-2/TRBV6-3 CASSSQSTGRQPQHF
TRBJ1-2 . TRBV7-2 CASSPGQGLSYGYTF
TRBJ1-2 . TRBV21-1 CASSNPGRRPYGYTF
TRBJ2-7 . TRBV7-9 CASSRRGIIHEQYF
TRBJ2-7 . TRBV29-1 CSVEVSSYEQYF
TRBJ1-5 TRBD1 TRBV3-1/TRBV3-2 CASSQGQGNQPQHF
TRBJ1-2 . TRBV5-4 CASSLAQGNGYGYTF
TRBJ1-5 TRBD1 TRBV3-1/TRBV3-2 CASSLTGSNQPQHF
TRBJ2-7 TRBD1 TRBV19 CASSTETGKVRQYF
TRBJ1-5 . TRBV11-2 CASSLDRDQPQHF
TRBJ1-2 TRBD1 TRBV7-9 CASSLVGGQGARGYTF
TRBJ1-1 TRBD1 TRBV14 CASSIPGQYTEAFF
TRBJ1-1 . TRBV5-6 CASSFGNTEAFF
TRBJ1-1 . TRBV29-1 CSAERNINTEAFF
TRBJ2-7 . TRBV11-3 CASSLFSGPPYEQYF
TRBJ1-2 . TRBV6-5 CASSPGLYGYTF
TRBJ2-3 TRBD2 TRBV18 CASGLAGGPVDTQYF
TRBJ2-3 TRBD2 TRBV20-1 CSASGTSARQYF
TRBJ1-6 TRBD1 TRBV30 CAWSKGQDNSPLHF
TRBJ1-1 . TRBV5-5 CASSSWHTNTEAFF
TRBJ1-2 . TRBV9 CASSVAGNYGYTF
TRBJ2-6 TRBD1 TRBV5-3 CARSSPGQGARGANVLTF
TRBJ2-5 . TRBV7-9 CASSRSRSLGETQYF
TRBJ1-5 . TRBV30 CAWSGSEDQPQHF